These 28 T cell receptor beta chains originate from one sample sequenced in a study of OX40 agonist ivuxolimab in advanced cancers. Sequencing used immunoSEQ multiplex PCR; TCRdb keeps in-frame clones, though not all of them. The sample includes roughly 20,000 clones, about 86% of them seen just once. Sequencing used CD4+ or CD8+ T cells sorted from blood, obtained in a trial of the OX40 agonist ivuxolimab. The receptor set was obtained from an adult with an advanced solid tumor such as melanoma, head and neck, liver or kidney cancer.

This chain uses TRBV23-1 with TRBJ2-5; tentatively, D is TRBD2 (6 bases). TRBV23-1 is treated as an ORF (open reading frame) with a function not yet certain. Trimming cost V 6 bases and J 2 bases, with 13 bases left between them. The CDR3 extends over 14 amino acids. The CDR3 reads CASSPEDYQETQYF. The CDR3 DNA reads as TGCGCCAGCAGCCCAGAGGACTATCAAGAGACCCAGTACTTC.

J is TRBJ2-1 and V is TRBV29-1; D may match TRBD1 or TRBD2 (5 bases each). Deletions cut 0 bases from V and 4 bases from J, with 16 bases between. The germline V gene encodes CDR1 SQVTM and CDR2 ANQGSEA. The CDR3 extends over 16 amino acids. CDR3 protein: CSVEDEERDPYNEQFF. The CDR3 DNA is TGCAGCGTTGAAGATGAGGAGAGGGACCCTTACAATGAGCAGTTCTTC.

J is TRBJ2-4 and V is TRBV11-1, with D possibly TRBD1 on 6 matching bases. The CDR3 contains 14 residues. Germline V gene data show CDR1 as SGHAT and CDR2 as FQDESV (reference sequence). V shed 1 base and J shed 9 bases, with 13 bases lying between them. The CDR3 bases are TGTGCCAGCAGCTTAGGGCAGGGGCGGTCCATTCAGTACTTC. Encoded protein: CASSLGQGRSIQYF.

CDR3: CASSSQGGNQPQHF. In DNA form, the CDR3 reads TGTGCCAGTAGTTCCCAGGGGGGCAATCAGCCCCAGCATTTT. V gene TRBV19 combines with J gene TRBJ1-5; TRBD1 matches 7 bases. CDR1 and CDR2 from the germline V gene are LNHDA and SQIVND (reference sequence). The junction had 3 bases not matched to a gene; V was cut back by 5 bases and J by 2 bases. The CDR3 has 14 amino acids.

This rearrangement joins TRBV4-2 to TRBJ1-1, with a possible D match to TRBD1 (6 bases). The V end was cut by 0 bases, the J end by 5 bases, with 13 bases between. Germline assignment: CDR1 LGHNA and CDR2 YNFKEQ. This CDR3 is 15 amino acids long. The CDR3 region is CASSQDNRVETEAFF. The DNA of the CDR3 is TGTGCCAGCAGCCAAGATAACAGGGTAGAAACTGAAGCTTTCTTT.

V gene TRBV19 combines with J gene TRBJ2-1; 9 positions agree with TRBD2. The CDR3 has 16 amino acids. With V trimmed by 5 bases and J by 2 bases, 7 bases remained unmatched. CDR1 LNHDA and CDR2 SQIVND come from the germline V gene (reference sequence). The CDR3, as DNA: TGTGCCAGTAGTTTTAGCGGGAGCCCCCCCTACAATGAGCAGTTCTTC. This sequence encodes CASSFSGSPPYNEQFF.

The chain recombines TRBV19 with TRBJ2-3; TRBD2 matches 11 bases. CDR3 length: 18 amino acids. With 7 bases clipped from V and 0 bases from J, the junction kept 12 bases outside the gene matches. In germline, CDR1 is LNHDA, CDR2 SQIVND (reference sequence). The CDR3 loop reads CASMDLASGRTSTDTQYF. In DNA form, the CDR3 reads TGTGCCAGTATGGATTTGGCTAGCGGGAGGACTAGCACAGATACGCAGTATTTT.

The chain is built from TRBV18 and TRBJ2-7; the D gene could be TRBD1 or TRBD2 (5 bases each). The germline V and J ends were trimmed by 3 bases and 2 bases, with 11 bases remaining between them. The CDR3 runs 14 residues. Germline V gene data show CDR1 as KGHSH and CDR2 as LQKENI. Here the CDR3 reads CASSPRDATYEQYF. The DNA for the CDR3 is TGTGCCAGCTCACCCCGGGACGCTACCTACGAGCAGTACTTC.

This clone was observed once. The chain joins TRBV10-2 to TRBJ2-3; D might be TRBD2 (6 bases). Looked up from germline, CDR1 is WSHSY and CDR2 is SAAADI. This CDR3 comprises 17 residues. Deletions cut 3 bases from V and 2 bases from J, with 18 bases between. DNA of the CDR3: TGCGCCAGCAGTGATGTCCCGGGTAGCGGAGTCACAGATACGCAGTATTTT. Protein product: CASSDVPGSGVTDTQYF.

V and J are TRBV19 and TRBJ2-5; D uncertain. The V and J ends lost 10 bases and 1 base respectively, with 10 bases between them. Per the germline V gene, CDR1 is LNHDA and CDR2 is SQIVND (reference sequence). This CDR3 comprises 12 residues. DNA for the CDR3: TGTGCCAACCCCCCTGTCCAAGAGACCCAGTACTTC. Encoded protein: CANPPVQETQYF.

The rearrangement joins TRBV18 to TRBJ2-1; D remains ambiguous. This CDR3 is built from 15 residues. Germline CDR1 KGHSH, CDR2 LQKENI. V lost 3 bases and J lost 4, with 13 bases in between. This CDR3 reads CASSPTGYGYNEQFF. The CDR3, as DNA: TGTGCCAGCTCACCCACTGGTTATGGGTACAATGAGCAGTTCTTC.

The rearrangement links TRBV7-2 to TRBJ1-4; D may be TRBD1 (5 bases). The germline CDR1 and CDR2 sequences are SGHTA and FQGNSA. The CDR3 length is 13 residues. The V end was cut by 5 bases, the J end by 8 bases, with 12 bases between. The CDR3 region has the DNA TGTGCCAGCAGCCTCGGGGGAGGGGAAAAACTGTTTTTT. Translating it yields CASSLGGGEKLFF. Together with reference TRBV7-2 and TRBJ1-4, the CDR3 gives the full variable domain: GAGVSQSPSNKVTEKGKDVELRCDPISGHTALYWYRQSLGQGLEFLIYFQGNSAPDKSGLPSDRFSAERTGGSVSTLTIQRTQQEDSAVYLCASSLGGGEKLFFGSGTQLSVL.

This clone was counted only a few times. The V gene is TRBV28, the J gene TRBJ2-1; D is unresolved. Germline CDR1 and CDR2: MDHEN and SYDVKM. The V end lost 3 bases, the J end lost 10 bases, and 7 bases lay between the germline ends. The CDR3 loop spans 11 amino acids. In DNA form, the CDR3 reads TGTGCCAGCAGTTTGACGCGGGAGCAGTTCTTC. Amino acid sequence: CASSLTREQFF.

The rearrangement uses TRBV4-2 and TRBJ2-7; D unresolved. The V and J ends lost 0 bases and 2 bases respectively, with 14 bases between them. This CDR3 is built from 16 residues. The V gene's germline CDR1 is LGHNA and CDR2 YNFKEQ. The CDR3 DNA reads TGTGCCAGCAGCCAAGAGGGCCAGTCATTCCCCTACGAGCAGTACTTC. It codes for CASSQEGQSFPYEQYF.

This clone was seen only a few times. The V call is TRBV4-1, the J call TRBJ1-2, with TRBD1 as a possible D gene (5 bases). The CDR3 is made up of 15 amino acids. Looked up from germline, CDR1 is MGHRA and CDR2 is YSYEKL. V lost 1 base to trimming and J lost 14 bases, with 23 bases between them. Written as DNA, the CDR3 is TGCGCCAGCAGCCAAGTTCCGAACCCTACAGGAGGATCTACCTTC. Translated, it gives CASSQVPNPTGGSTF.

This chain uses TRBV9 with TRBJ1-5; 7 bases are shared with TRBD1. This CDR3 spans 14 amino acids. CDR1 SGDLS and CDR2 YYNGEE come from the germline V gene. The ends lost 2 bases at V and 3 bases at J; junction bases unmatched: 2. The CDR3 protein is CASSVGTVNQPQHF. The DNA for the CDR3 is TGTGCCAGCAGCGTCGGGACAGTCAATCAGCCCCAGCATTTT.

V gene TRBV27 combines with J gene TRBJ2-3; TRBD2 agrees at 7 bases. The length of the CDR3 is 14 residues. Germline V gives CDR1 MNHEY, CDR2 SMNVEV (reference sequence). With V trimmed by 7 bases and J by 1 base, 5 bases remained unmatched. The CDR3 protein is CASTGLGGTDTQYF. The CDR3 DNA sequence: TGTGCCAGCACAGGACTAGGGGGCACAGATACGCAGTATTTT.

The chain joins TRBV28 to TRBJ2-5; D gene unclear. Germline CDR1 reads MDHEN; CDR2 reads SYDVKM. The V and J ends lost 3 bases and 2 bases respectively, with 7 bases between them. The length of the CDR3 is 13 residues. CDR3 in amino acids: CASSLTEQETQYF. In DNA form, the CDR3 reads TGTGCCAGCAGTTTGACGGAGCAAGAGACCCAGTACTTC.

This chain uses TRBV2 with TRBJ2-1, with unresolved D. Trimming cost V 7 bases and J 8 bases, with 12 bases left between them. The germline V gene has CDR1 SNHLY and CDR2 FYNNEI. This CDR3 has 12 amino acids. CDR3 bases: TGTGCCAGCAAGGTGGCCGAGGATGAGCAGTTCTTC. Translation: CASKVAEDEQFF. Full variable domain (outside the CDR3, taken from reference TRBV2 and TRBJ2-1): EPEVTQTPSHQVTQMGQEVILRCVPISNHLYFYWYRQILGQKVEFLVSFYNNEISEKSEIFDDQFSVERPDGSNFTLKIRSTKLEDSAMYFCASKVAEDEQFFGPGTRLTVL.

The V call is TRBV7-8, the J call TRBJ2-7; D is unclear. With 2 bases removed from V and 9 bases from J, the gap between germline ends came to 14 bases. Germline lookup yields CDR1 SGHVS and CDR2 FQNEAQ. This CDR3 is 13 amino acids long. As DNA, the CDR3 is TGTGCCAGCAGCTTACGTGAATCCGGGTTGCAGTACTTC. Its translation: CASSLRESGLQYF.

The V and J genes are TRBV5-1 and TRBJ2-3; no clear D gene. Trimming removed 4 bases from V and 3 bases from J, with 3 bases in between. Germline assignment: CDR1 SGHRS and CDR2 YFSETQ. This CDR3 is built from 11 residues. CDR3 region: CASSETDTQYF. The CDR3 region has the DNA TGCGCCAGCAGCGAAACAGATACGCAGTATTTT.

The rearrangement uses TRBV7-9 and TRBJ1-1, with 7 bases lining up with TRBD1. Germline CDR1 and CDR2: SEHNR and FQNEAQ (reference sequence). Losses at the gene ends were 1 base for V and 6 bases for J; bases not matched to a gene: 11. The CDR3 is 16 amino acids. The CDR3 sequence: CASSLVQGNDRAEAFF. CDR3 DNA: TGTGCCAGCAGCTTAGTTCAGGGGAATGACAGGGCTGAAGCTTTCTTT.

The DNA for the CDR3 is TGTGCCAGCAGGCCGGGCCAGGGAGCTTACTATGGCTACACCTTC. It translates to CASRPGQGAYYGYTF. The chain is built from TRBV27 and TRBJ1-2; weak D call: TRBD1 (5 bases). The germline V gene encodes CDR1 MNHEY and CDR2 SMNVEV (reference sequence). The V gene lost 6 bases and the J gene lost 3 bases, with 17 bases spanning the gap. This CDR3 is 15 amino acids long.

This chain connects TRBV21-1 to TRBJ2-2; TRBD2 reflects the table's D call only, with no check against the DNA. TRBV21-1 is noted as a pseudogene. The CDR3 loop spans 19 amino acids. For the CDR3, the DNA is TGTGCCAGCAGCAAACCGGCGGGGTTAGCGGGAGGGCCCACCGGGGAGCTGTTTTTT. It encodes CASSKPAGLAGGPTGELFF.

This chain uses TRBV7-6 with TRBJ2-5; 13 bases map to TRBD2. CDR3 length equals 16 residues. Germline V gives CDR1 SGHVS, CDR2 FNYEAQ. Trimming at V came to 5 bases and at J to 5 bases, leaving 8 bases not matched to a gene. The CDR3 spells CASSRGLAGPGETQYF. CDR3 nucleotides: TGTGCCAGCAGCAGGGGACTAGCGGGACCCGGGGAGACCCAGTACTTC.

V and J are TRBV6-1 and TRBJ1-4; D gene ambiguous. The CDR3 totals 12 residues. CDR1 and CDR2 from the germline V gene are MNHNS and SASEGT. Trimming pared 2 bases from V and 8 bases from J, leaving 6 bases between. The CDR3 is CASSETREKLFF. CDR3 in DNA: TGTGCCAGCAGTGAAACACGGGAAAAACTGTTTTTT.

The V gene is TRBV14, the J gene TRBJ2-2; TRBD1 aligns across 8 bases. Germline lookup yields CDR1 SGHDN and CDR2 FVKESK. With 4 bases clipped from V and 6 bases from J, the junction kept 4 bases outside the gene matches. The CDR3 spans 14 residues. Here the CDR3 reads CASSLTQGAGELFF. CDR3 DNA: TGTGCCAGCAGCCTCACACAGGGGGCCGGGGAGCTGTTTTTT.

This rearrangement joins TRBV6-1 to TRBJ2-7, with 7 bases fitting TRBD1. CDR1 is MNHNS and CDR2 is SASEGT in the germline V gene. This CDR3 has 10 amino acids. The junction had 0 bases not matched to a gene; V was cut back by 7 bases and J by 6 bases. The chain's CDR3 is CASNRGEQYF. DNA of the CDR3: TGTGCCAGCAACAGGGGCGAGCAGTACTTC.